This T cell receptor beta chain was sequenced for a study of cytotoxic CD8 clonotypes in ibrutinib-treated CLL. General study points: Under treatment, the uncommon public clonotypes either contracted or remained stable. At progression, clonality fell back toward baseline after rising at ibrutinib response. Baseline clonality was higher than in age-matched healthy donors and moved in step with circulating CD8+ T-cell counts.

The length of the CDR3 is 14 residues. The trim removed 1 base at V and 3 bases at J, leaving 2 bases unmatched. The V gene's germline CDR1 is LGHNA and CDR2 YSLEER. Worth noting for this clone: The antigen remains undetermined.

The assay was immunoSEQ multiplex PCR, and TCRdb's table has in-frame clones only and misses some. The sample carries about 27,000 clones, approximately 68% recorded once. The rearrangement joins TRBV4-3 to TRBJ1-1; 7 bases fit TRBD1. The receptor was isolated from a human donor with chronic lymphocytic leukemia. This material consisted of PBMCs, taken after 24 months of ibrutinib treatment. CDR3 coding DNA: TGCGCCAGCAGCCAAGGAGGGGGCTACACTGAAGCTTTCTTT. This translates into CASSQGGGYTEAFF.